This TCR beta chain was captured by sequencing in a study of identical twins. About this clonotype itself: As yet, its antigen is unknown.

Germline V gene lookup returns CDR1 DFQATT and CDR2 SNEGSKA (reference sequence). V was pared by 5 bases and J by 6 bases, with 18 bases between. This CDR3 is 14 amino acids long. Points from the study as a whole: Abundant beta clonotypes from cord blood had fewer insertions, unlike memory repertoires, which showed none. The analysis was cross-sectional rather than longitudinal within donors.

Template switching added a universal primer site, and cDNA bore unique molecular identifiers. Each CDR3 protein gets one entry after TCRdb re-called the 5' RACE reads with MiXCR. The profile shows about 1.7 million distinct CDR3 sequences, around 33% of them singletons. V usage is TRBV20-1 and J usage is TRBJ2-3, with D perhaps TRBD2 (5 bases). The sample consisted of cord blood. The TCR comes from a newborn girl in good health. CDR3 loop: CSAETRDPTDTQYF. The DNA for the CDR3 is TGCAGTGCTGAAACTAGAGACCCCACGGATACGCAGTATTTT.